This T cell receptor (beta chain) was recorded in a study of T cell changes during pregnancy in multiple sclerosis. Libraries were prepared by immunoSEQ multiplex PCR; TCRdb keeps only in-frame clonotypes and omits some of them. The sample has roughly 40,000 clones, 85% to 95% seen once. Germline V gene data show CDR1 as SQVTM and CDR2 as ANQGSEA. V trimming: 4 bases; J trimming: 7 bases; junction bases outside the gene matches: 3. The CDR3 has 12 amino acids. The rearrangement joins TRBV29-1 to TRBJ2-2; TRBD2 matches 7 bases. The TCR comes from a female donor with multiple sclerosis, enrolled in a pregnancy study. The source material was CD4+ T cells from peripheral blood mononuclear cells, sampled in the second trimester of pregnancy. The CDR3 region has the DNA TGCAGCGTTGGGGGGGGTGACGGGGAGCTGTTTTTT. Translation gives CSVGGGDGELFF.